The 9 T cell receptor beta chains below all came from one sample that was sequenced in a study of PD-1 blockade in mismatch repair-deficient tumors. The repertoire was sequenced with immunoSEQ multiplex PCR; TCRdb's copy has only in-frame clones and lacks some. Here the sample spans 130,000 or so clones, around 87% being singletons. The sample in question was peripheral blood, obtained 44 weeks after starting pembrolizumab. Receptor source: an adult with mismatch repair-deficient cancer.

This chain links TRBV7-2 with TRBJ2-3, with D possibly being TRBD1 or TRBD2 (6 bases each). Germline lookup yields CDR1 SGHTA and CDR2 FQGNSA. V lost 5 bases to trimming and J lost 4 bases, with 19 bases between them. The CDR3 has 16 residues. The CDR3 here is CASSPQGGRVSDTQYF. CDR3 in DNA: TGTGCCAGCAGCCCACAAGGGGGGAGAGTCTCAGATACGCAGTATTTT.

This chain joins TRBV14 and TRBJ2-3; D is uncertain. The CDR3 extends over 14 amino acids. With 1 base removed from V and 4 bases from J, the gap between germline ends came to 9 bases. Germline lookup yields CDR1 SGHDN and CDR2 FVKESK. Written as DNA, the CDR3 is TGTGCCAGCAGCCAAGGGGGTTTTGCAGATACGCAGTATTTT. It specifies CASSQGGFADTQYF.

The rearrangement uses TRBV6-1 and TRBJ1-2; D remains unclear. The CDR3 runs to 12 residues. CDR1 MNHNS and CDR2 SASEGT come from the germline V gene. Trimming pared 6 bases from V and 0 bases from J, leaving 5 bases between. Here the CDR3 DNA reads TGTGCCAGCAGGGCTTCTAACTATGGCTACACCTTC. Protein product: CASRASNYGYTF.

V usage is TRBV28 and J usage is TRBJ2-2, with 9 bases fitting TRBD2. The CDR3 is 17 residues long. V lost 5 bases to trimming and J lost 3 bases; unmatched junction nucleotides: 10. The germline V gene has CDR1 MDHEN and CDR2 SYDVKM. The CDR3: CASSVLTSGSHTGELFF. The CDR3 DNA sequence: TGTGCCAGCAGTGTACTAACTAGCGGGTCCCACACCGGGGAGCTGTTTTTT. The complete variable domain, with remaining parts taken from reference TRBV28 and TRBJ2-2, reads DVKVTQSSRYLVKRTGEKVFLECVQDMDHENMFWYRQDPGLGLRLIYFSYDVKMKEKGDIPEGYSVSREKKERFSLILESASTNQTSMYLCASSVLTSGSHTGELFFGEGSRLTVL.

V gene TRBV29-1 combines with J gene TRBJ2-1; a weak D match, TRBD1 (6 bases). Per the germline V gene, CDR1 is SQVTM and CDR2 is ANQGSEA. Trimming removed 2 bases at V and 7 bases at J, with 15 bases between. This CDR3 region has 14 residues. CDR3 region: CSVELGQTGNEQFF. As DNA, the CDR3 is TGCAGCGTTGAACTCGGACAGACAGGAAATGAGCAGTTCTTC.

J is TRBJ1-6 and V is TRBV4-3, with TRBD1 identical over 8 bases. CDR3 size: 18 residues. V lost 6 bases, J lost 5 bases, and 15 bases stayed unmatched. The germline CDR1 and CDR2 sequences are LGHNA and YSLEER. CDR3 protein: CASSLGQVRYKDNSPLHF. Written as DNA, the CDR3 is TGCGCCAGCAGTCTGGGACAGGTTCGGTATAAGGATAATTCACCCCTCCACTTT.

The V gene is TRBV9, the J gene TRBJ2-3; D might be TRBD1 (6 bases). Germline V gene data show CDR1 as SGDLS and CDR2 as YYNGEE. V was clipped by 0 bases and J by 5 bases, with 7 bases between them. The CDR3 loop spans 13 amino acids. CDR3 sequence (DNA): TGTGCCAGCAGCGTAGGGGACAAAGATACGCAGTATTTT. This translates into CASSVGDKDTQYF.

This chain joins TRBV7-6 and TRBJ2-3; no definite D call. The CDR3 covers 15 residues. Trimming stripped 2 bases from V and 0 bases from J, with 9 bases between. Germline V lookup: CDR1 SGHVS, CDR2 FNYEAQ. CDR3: CASSLRPTSTDTQYF. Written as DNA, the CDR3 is TGTGCCAGCAGCTTACGCCCCACTAGCACAGATACGCAGTATTTT.

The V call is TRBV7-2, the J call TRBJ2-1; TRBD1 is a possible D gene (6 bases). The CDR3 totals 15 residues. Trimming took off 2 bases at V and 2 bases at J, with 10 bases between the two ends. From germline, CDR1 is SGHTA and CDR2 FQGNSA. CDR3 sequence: CASSLRQVTYNEQFF. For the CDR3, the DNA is TGTGCCAGCAGCTTACGACAGGTTACCTACAATGAGCAGTTCTTC.